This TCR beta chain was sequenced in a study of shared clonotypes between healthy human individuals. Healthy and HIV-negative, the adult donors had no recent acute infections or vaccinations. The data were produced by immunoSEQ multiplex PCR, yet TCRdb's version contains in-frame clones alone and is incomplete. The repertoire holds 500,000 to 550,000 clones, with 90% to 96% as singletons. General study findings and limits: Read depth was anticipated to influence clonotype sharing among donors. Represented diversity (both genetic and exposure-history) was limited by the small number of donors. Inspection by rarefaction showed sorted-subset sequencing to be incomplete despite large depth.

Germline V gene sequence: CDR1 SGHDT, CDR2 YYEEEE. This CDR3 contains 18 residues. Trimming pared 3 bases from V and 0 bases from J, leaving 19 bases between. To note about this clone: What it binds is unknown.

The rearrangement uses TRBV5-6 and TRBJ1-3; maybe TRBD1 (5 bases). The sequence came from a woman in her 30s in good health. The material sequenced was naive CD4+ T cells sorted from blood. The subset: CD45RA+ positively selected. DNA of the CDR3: TGTGCCAGCAGCTACTTGGGGGAGCCAGGGTTCTCTGGAAACACCATATATTTT. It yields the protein CASSYLGEPGFSGNTIYF.